Described below is a single TCR beta chain sequence and its context. Patients in Seattle were enrolled during active infection, then followed longitudinally. This record belongs to a study of blood T cell repertoires in COVID-19. On the study more broadly: Acute-phase and convalescent COVID-19 samples originated in the United States, Italy and Spain. T cells, B-cell-depleted T cells, or PBMCs provided the cDNA or gDNA that served as material.

Germline-derived CDR1 and CDR2 are ENHRY and SYGVKD. The CDR3 runs 15 residues. V was pared by 4 bases and J by 1 base, with 13 bases between. Original processing notes: Amplification of reference gene primers provided the estimated nucleated cell counts. TCRdb's copy holds only in-frame clones and misses some; the assay was immunoSEQ multiplex PCR. The V and J calls and clone size are taken from that table; D and trimming were inferred from the DNA. The sample holds 200,000 or so clones, around 81% seen once. Sequencing used peripheral blood. The V call is TRBV10-3, the J call TRBJ1-1; D not certain. The TCR sequence derives from a woman older than 75 with COVID-19, enrolled during active disease. The CDR3 sequence: CAISVDSGGNTEAFF. The CDR3 bases are TGTGCCATCAGTGTTGATTCTGGCGGGAACACTGAAGCTTTCTTT.